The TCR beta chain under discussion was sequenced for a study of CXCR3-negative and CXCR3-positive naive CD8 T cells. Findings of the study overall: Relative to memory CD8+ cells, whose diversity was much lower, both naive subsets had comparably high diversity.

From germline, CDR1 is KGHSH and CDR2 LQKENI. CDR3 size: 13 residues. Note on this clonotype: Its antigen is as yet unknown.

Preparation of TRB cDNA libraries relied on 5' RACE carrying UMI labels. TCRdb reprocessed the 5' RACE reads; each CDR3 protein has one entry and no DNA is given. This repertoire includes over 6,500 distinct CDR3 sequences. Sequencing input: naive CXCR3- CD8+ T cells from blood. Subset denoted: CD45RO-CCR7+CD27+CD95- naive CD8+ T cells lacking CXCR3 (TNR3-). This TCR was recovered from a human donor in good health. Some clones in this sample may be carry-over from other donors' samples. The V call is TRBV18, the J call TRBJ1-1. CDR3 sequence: CASSPGGVTEAFF.